This TCR beta chain came from a study of cytomegalovirus exposure and HLA in healthy donors (dated by TCRdb to 2017 to 2019). As for the study more broadly: According to an earlier analysis of 450 to 650 of the donors, about 190 million T cells yielded some 110 million unique TCR beta sequences and 276 Gb of sequence data. An early release that covered roughly 600 HLA-typed donors contained approximately 300 gigabases of sequencing data and tens of millions of unique TCR sequences. Among the approximately 430 genotyped donors, 75% to 90% belonged to the genetic ancestry cluster associated with self-reported Caucasian donors. The study was designed to test whether signatures of past pathogen exposure could be identified by cataloging public T cell receptors. The study profiled the T cell repertoires of some 610 subjects by immunosequencing and related them to cytomegalovirus serostatus. Along with the approximately 620-subject first cohort, a separate validation cohort of over 90 different subjects was used. To predict cytomegalovirus infection status, the study combined high-throughput TCR immunosequencing, statistical association of individual TCRs with disease status, and machine learning. To study patterns of TCR occurrence, a later analysis re-analyzed previously published TCR beta repertoires from 600 to 750 donors and added high-resolution HLA genotyping. The later analysis used no new phenotypic data to find candidate immune exposures, relying instead on TCR beta sequences and their occurrence across donors. In an earlier analysis of about 590 of the donors, high-throughput TCR beta sequencing was used to judge whether each TCR beta V gene segment behaved as functional or pseudogenic. Donor age, sex, ethnicity and CMV serostatus were collected together with the repertoire data. In a later genetic analysis, genome-wide SNP genotypes for about 55% of the roughly 700 donors were used, and that subset was treated as a discovery cohort. Every discovery cohort repertoire had been produced on one sequencing platform. Class I and class II HLA loci were covered by the typing at four-digit resolution. Typing coverage differed by locus: A, B, C, DRB1 and DQB1 were typed in roughly 620-630 donors, DQA1 in about 510, DPA1 in approximately 600, and DPB1 in around 440. About five DR-DQ haplotypes were treated as single units for association and clustering because of strong linkage in the cohort. On average, 235,054 unique TCR beta nucleotide sequences were sequenced per donor among some 420 genotyped donors of the cohort, with about 19% of those sequences being non-productive.

Remarks on this clone: The antigen it recognizes is unknown. No much larger clone is present one base from it, and per-base qualities are unavailable.

The cohort comprised fewer than 700 healthy bone marrow donors. Cohort members were all nominally healthy when sampled, although unrecorded immune exposures were likely present. The donor tested CMV seronegative, placing the donor among the roughly 340 seronegative members of the cohort. A peripheral blood sample was collected from each donor, and TCR beta sequencing was performed on peripheral blood mononuclear cells. Genomic DNA extraction from the blood cell samples was performed with the Qiagen DNeasy Blood Extraction Kit. Overall study outcomes, separate from this receptor: In a later analysis, the rate of TCR association differed among HLA loci, with DRB1 alleles having the most associated TCRs and HLA-C alleles having the fewest. In a later genetic analysis, fewer N-insertions in productive TCRs were reported among donors in an Asian-associated ancestry cluster than the approximately 630-donor mean. A cluster of highly shared sequence variants was judged likely to represent a technical artifact of the sequencing pipeline. In a later analysis, HLA-associated TCR beta chains showed more clonal expansion and lower generation probabilities than non-associated chains that were equally common. The only immune exposure information available for the cohort was CMV serostatus. According to a later analysis, most CMV-associated TCR beta chains appeared to be HLA-restricted, and the HLA associations seemed to be driven largely by CMV exposure. Most TCR sequences were observed very rarely across donors, whereas some public TCRs were present in many individuals. In a later analysis, several top co-occurrence clusters were reported to appear linked to parvovirus B19, influenza, CMV and Epstein-Barr virus. A few of the identified cytomegalovirus-associated TCR beta chains were confirmed in vitro to be specific for cytomegalovirus antigens. A further reported finding was that TCR beta sequences accurately predicted the HLA-A and HLA-B alleles for most subjects in the first cohort. Only TCR beta chains were sequenced in this cohort, and the absence of alpha or paired-chain data limited detectable features. Roughly 15 rarely observed V segments, including chromosome 9 orphons, were excluded from the earlier analysis of several hundred of the donors because counts were too low. Roughly uniform sequencing depth across donors was assumed in presence/absence analyses, although this assumption may not hold. Specific HLA alleles were associated with 15,000 to 20,000 TCR beta sequences at a false discovery rate of 0.05 in a later analysis. Because HLA typing was unavailable for some donors at each locus, only the typed subset was used in association tests. In the study, around 150 TCR beta chains were listed as associated with cytomegalovirus. The authors suggested that the approach could potentially be generalized to other disease states and immunological phenotypes. In both the original and validation cohorts, the classifier was reported to diagnose cytomegalovirus status with high specificity and sensitivity. Assigning TCR associations to individual alleles was difficult when HLA alleles, especially DR and DQ, strongly co-occurred. Linkage disequilibrium might explain the correlated functional status among segregating V segments, but an unknown experimental factor could not be excluded. Some IMGT-functional V segments, including TRBV6-2 and TRBV6-3, could not be told apart with the 87-base-pair reads, so those segments were excluded. In an earlier analysis of more than 500 of the donors, most TCR beta V segments appeared in productive rearrangements about 90% or about 30% of the time, broadly matching IMGT annotations. An association between a missense DCLRE1C variant and V-gene and J-gene trimming of TCR beta chains was found in a later genetic analysis and replicated in an independent cohort.

Trimming takes 0 bases from V and 3 bases from J, and the germline ends sit 9 bases apart. The CDR3 spans 15 residues, from the cysteine through the phenylalanine. Left in the record is the CDR3 DNA by itself, 45 bases read in frame from the first base. The CDR1 and CDR2 encoded by the germline V gene are MNHEY and SVGAGI. Libraries were constructed by the immunoSEQ multiplex PCR assay. The multiplex PCR relied on a mix of 60 forward primers for TCR Vbeta segments and 13 reverse primers for TCR Jbeta segments. Amplification of the CDR3 region of rearranged TCR beta genes was performed with a multiplex PCR assay on genomic DNA. On the Illumina HiSeq System, the amplified TCR beta libraries were sequenced as 87-base-pair reads. In the original analysis: Across the 670 or so repertoires, a later analysis counted approximately 83 million unique TCR beta chains, 8.5 million to 12 million of which were shared by at least two donors. Raw reads were error-corrected and collapsed into unique sequences by a nearest-neighbor algorithm in which closely related sequences were merged to remove PCR and sequencing errors. To assign V, D and J gene segments, CDR3 sequences were aligned to IMGT reference sequences. Each retained sequence needed at least a six-nucleotide match to both a V gene segment and a J gene segment. Rearrangements were classified as productive when the CDR3 lacked stop codons and remained in frame with V and J, and all other rearrangements were classified as non-productive. Following IMGT convention, CDR3 was defined as the stretch from the second conserved V-encoded cysteine to the conserved J-encoded phenylalanine. In an earlier analysis of around 600 of the donors, sequences lacking an unambiguous match to a single V gene segment were excluded. An earlier analysis of roughly 590 of the donors called V segments functional above 56.7% productive rearrangements and segregating when the between-donor standard deviation exceeded 5%. A statistical classification framework was built for diagnosing cytomegalovirus status from the catalog of TCR beta chain sequences. In a later analysis, V and J genes were assigned by comparing TCR nucleotide sequences against IMGT/GENE-DB human TR gene sequences. The TCRdist pipeline was used in a later analysis to assign CDR3 sequences and most-parsimonious VDJ recombination scenarios. In a later analysis, each TCR beta chain was defined by its CDR3 amino acid sequence together with its V-gene family, and reads without a unique V-gene family were excluded. A later analysis removed 600 or so highly shared, low-generation-probability nucleotide sequences to deal with suspected cross-contamination and a sequencing artifact. A later analysis calculated a clonal expansion index for each public chain from normalized within-repertoire ranks of inferred template counts. A later analysis computed generation probabilities with a VDJ recombination model fitted to out-of-frame rearrangements, and checked the results against IGoR. Hypergeometric tests were used in a later analysis to score TCR-TCR, TCR-HLA and TCR-CMV co-occurrence, with a repertoire-size bias correction applied to the TCR pairs. To estimate false discovery rates, a later analysis permuted the HLA or CMV assignments 20 times. In a later analysis, co-occurring TCRs were grouped using DBSCAN, and TCRdist sequence similarity was added for clustering within HLA-allele-positive subsets. Co-occurrence clustering excluded repertoires with fewer than 30,000 or more than 120,000 public chains, plus five with anomalous nucleotide sharing. Held by TCRdb, this immuneACCESS table contains in-frame sequences only and omits some clones. Under half of the omission traces to an unresolved V gene where checked; the cause of the rest is unknown. That table supplies the V and J calls and clone size; D and trimming were determined from the DNA. The sample table lists 210,000 or so clones, almost 85% of them with a count of one. The ten largest clones take up more than 0.5% of the sample.

The rearranged chain carries TRBV6-5 and TRBJ1-5; the D gene identity is not certain. The source is a woman in her 40s in good health and CMV-seronegative. Sequencing was carried out using PBMCs. CDR3 reads: CASSYSSALNQPQHF. The bases read TGTGCCAGCAGTTACTCGAGTGCGCTCAATCAGCCCCAGCATTTT.